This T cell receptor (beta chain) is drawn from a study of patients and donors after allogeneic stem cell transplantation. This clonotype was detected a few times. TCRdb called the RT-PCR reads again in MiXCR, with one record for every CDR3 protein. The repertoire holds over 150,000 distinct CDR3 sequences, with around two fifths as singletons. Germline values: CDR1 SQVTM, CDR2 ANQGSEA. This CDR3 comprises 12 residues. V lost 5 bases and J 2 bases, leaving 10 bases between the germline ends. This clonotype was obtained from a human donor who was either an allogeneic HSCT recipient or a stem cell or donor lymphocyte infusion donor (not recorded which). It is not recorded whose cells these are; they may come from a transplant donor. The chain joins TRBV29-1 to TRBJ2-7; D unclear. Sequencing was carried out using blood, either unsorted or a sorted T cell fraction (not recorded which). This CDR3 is CSVQGPPYEQYF. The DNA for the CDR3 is TGCAGCGTTCAAGGACCGCCCTACGAGCAGTACTTC.